Reported below is one T cell receptor (beta chain). The data belong to a study of blood T cell repertoires in COVID-19. Data came from immunoSEQ multiplex PCR; TCRdb stores just in-frame clones and leaves some out. Of approximately 340,000 clones in the sample, about 87% are singletons; the top ten hold approximately 9.4%. CDR3 length: 16 residues. The germline V gene has CDR1 MNHEY and CDR2 SVGEGT. V lost 2 bases and J 6 bases, leaving 17 bases between the germline ends. Seattle patients were enrolled during active infection and followed longitudinally. This TCR was sampled from a man aged 25 to 40 with COVID-19, enrolled during active disease. The chain couples TRBV6-2 or TRBV6-3 to TRBJ2-1, with a tentative D call TRBD2 (7 bases). The sequenced material came from peripheral blood. CDR3 amino acids: CASSYGGAGSVNEQFF. The CDR3 DNA is TGTGCCAGCAGTTACGGGGGGGCGGGATCCGTCAATGAGCAGTTCTTC.